This TCR beta chain derives from a study of regulatory T cells in long-lasting Graves disease. Study-level background: The antithyroid drugs taken by newly diagnosed Graves' patients had been used for under 3 months.

The authors built TCR beta libraries using iRepertoire HTBI primers and Arm-PCR of CDR3 regions. In TCRdb, the multiplex PCR reads were re-called with MiXCR into one record per CDR3 protein. The data show 300,000 to 400,000 distinct CDR3 sequences, 18% seen once. As to time point: newly diagnosed GD, antithyroid drugs for less than 3 months. Making the TCR library involved RNA that had been extracted from PBMCs. This clonotype was picked up many times. Sample: peripheral blood mononuclear cells (PBMCs), taken at new diagnosis, from a patient treated with antithyroid drugs. This clonotype originated in a female donor with Graves disease.

CDR3 coding DNA: TGTGCCAGCGCTCCCAAGGGAGGGGGCCATCAGCCCCAGCATTTT. Translating gives CASAPKGGGHQPQHF. The V and J genes are TRBV6-1 and TRBJ1-5, with TRBD1 matching over 7 bases. This CDR3 is built from 15 residues. V trimming: 8 bases; J trimming: 5 bases; junction bases outside the gene matches: 12. Looked up from germline, CDR1 is MNHNS and CDR2 is SASEGT.